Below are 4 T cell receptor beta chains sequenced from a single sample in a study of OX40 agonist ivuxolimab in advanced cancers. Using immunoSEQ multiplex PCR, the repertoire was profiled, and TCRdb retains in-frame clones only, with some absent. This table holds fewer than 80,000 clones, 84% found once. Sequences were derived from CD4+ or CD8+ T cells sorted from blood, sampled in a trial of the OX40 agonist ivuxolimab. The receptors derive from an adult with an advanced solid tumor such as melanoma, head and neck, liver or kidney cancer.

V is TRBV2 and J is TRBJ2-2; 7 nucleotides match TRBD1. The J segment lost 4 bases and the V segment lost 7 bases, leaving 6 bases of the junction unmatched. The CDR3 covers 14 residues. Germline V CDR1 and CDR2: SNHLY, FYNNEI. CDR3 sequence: CASKVQGVTGELFF. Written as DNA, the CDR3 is TGTGCCAGCAAGGTTCAGGGGGTCACCGGGGAGCTGTTTTTT.

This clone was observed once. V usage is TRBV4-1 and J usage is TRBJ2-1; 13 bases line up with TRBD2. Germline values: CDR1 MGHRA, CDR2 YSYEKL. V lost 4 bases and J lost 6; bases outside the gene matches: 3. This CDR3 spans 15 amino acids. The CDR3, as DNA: TGCGCCAGCAGCCCGGGACTAGCGGGGAGCAATGAGCAGTTCTTC. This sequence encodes CASSPGLAGSNEQFF.

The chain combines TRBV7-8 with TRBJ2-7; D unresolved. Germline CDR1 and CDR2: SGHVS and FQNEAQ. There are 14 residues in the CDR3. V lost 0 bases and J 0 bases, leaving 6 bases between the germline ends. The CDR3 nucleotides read TGTGCCAGCAGCTTAGCGGGCGACTCCTACGAGCAGTACTTC. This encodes CASSLAGDSYEQYF.

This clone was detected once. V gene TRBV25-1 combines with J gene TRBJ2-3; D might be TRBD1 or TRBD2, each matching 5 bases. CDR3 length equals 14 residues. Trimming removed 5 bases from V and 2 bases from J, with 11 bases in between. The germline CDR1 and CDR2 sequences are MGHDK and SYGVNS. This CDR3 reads CASSRDRDTDTQYF. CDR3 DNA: TGTGCCAGCAGTCGGGACCGCGACACAGATACGCAGTATTTT.